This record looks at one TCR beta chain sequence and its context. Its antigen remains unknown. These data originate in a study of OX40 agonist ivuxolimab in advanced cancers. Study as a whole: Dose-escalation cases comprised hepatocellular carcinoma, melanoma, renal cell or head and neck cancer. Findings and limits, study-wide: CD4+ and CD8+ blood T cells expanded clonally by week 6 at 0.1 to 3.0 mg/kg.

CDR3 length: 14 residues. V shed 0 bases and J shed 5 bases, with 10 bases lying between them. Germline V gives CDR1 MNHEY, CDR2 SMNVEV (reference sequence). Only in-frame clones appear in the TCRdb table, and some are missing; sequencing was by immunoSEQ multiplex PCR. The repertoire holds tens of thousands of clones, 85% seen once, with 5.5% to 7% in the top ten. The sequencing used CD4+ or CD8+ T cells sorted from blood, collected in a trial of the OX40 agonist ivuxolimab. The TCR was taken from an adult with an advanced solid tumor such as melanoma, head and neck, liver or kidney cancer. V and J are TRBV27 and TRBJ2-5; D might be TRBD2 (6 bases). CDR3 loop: CASSLSVGGETQYF. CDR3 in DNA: TGTGCCAGCAGTTTATCGGTTGGGGGGGAGACCCAGTACTTC.